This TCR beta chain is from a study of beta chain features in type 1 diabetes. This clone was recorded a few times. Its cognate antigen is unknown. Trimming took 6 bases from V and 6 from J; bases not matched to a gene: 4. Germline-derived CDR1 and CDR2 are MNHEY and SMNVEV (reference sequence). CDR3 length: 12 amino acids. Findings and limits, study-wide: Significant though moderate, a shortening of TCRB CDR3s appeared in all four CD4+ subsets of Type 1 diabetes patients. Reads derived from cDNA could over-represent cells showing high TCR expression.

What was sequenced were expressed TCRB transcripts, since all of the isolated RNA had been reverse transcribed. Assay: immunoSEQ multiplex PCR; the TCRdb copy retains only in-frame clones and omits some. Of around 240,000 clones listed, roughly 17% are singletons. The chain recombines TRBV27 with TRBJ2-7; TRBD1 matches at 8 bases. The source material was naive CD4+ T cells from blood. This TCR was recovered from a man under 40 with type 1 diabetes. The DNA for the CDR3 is TGTGCCAGCAGGATACAGGGGGGCGAGCAGTACTTC. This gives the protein CASRIQGGEQYF.